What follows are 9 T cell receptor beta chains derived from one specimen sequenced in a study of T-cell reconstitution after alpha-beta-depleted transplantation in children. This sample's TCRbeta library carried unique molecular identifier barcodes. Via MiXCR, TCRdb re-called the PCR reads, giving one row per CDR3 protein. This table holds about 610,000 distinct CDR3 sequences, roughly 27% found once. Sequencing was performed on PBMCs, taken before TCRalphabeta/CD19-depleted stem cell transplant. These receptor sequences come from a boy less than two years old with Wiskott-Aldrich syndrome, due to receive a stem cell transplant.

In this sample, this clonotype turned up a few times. The CDR3 region is CASSSRAGGGEAFF. For the CDR3, the DNA is TGTGCCAGCAGCTCCCGTGCAGGAGGGGGTGAAGCTTTCTTT. The V call is TRBV7-6, the J call TRBJ1-1, with D perhaps matching TRBD1 (6 bases). Germline-derived CDR1 and CDR2 are SGHVS and FNYEAQ. Trimming removed 4 bases from V and 7 bases from J, with 16 bases in between. The CDR3 spans 14 residues.

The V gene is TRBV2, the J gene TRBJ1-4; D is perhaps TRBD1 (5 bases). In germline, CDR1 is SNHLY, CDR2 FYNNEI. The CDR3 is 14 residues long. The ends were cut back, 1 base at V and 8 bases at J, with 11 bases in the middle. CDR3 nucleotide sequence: TGTGCCAGCAGTGAAGAACAGGAAAGCGAAAAACTGTTTTTT. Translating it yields CASSEEQESEKLFF.

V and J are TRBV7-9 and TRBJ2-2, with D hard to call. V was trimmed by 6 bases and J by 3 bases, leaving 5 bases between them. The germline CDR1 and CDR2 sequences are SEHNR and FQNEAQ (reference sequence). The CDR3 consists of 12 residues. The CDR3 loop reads CASRPDTGELFF. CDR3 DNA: TGTGCCAGCAGGCCCGACACCGGGGAGCTGTTTTTT.

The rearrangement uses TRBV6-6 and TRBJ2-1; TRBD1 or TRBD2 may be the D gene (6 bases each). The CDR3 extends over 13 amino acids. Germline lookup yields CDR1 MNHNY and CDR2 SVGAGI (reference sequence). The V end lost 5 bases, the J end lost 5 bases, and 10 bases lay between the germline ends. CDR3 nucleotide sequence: TGTGCCAGCAGTAGGGGGGCAAACAATGAGCAGTTCTTC. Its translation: CASSRGANNEQFF.

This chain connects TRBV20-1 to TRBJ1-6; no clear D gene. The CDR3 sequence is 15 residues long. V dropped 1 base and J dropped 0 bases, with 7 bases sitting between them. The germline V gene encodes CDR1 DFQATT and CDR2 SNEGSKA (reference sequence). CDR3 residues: CSARGAGSYNSPLHF. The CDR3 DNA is TGCAGTGCTAGAGGAGCGGGCTCCTATAATTCACCCCTCCACTTT.

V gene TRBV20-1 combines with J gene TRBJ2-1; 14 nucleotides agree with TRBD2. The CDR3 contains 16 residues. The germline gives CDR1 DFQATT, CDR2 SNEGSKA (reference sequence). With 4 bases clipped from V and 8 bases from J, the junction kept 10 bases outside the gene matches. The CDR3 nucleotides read TGCAGTGCTATACACACCGGGACTAGCGGGAGCCATGAGCAGTTCTTC. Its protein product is CSAIHTGTSGSHEQFF.

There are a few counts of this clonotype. The CDR3 region is CASSLTSVGSYEQYF. The CDR3 DNA follows: TGTGCCAGCAGCCTGACTAGCGTCGGCTCCTACGAGCAGTACTTC. The rearrangement uses TRBV5-6 and TRBJ2-7, with 8 positions matching TRBD2. The CDR3 has 15 residues. The germline V gene encodes CDR1 SGHDT and CDR2 YYEEEE. Unmatched junction bases numbered 6, after V lost 4 bases and J lost 0 bases.

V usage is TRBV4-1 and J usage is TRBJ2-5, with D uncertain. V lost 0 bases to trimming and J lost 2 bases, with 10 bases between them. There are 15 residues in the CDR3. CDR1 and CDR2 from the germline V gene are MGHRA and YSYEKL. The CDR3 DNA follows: TGCGCCAGCAGCCAAGATGGTAGCCGACAAGAGACCCAGTACTTC. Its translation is CASSQDGSRQETQYF.

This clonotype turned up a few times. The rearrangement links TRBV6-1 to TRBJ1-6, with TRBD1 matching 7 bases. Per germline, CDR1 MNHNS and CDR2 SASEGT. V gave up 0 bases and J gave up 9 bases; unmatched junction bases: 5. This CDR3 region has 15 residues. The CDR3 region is CASSEAAGGSSPLHF. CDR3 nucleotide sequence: TGTGCCAGCAGTGAAGCGGCAGGGGGTAGTTCACCCCTCCACTTT.